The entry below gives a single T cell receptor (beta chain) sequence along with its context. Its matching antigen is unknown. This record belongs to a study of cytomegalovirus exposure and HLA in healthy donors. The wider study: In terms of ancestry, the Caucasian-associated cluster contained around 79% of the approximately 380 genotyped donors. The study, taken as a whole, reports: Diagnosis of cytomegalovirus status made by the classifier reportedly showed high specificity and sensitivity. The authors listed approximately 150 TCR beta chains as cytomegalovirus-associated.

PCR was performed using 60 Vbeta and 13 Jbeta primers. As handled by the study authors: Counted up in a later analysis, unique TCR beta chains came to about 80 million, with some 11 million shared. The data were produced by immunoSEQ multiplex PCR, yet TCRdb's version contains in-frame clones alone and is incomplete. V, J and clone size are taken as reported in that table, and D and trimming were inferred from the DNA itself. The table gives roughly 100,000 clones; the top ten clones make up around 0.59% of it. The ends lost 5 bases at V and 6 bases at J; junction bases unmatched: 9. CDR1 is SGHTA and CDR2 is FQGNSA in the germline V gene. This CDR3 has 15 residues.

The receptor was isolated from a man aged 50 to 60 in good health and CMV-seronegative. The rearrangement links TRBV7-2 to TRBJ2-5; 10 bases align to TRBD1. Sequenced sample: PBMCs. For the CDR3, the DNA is TGTGCCAGCAGCAGGGACAGGGGCTTGGAAAAGACCCAGTACTTC. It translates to CASSRDRGLEKTQYF.